What follows are 4 T cell receptor beta chains derived from one specimen sequenced in a study of tumor and adjacent non-tumor tissue in lung cancer. Three rounds of nested PCR, following a modified ARM-PCR protocol, produced the TCRbeta library. From the multiplex PCR reads, TCRdb called clonotypes with MiXCR, one entry per CDR3 protein. The data hold 95,000 to 150,000 distinct CDR3 sequences, with 66% observed a single time. The template was RNA from unsorted bulk tissue. Sequenced sample: lung tumor tissue. Receptor source: a man between 25 and 39 years old with non-small cell lung cancer.

This clonotype was seen at least ten times. This rearrangement joins TRBV6-5 to TRBJ2-7; unclear D gene. Germline assignment: CDR1 MNHEY and CDR2 SVGAGI. This CDR3 contains 15 residues. The V and J ends lost 2 bases and 2 bases respectively, with 13 bases between them. CDR3 coding DNA: TGTGCCAGCAGTTACCCCGTTGCTGGGGCCTACGAGCAGTACTTC. Translated: CASSYPVAGAYEQYF.

This clonotype is a singleton in its sample. A read error may produce the germline difference seen at one junction end. V and J are TRBV4-1 and TRBJ1-2; D is undetermined. Germline V lookup: CDR1 MGHRA, CDR2 YSYEKL. The CDR3 length is 17 residues. CDR3 loop: CASSYRTGPQIDYGYTF. The CDR3 DNA reads TGTGCCAGCAGCTATCGCACCGGGCCTCAAATAGACTATGGCTACACCTTC.

The CDR3 region has the DNA TGTATCAGCGGCCCCGCCTCGGGTTTAGCGGGAGGACGAAGTGAGCAGTTCTTC. Its protein product is CISGPASGLAGGRSEQFF. The chain has TRBV11-3 and TRBJ2-1; 10 nucleotides agree with TRBD2. The CDR3 length is 18 residues. In germline, CDR1 is SGHNT, CDR2 YENEEA.

Details on this clonotype: The junction and the germline gene differ at one end; a read error may be behind it. The rearrangement links TRBV11-3 to TRBJ1-1; D is uncertain. In germline, CDR1 is SGHNT, CDR2 YENEEA. The CDR3 is 11 amino acids. The CDR3 here is CTSSLDIEASF. CDR3 sequence (DNA): TGCACCAGCAGCTTAGACATTGAAGCTTCCTTT.